A selection of T cell receptor beta chains follows, all from one sample in a study of OX40 agonist ivuxolimab in advanced cancers. Clones were read by immunoSEQ multiplex PCR, and TCRdb kept only the in-frame ones, dropping some. The sample carries about 63,000 clones, 87% recorded once. The material sequenced was CD4+ or CD8+ T cells sorted from blood, taken in a trial of the OX40 agonist ivuxolimab. These receptors were collected from an adult with an advanced solid tumor such as melanoma, head and neck, liver or kidney cancer. The CDR3 runs from the conserved cysteine through the conserved F or W.

V	J	CDR3
TRBV18	TRBJ2-7	CASSRDYAYEQYF
TRBV30	TRBJ2-5	CAWSVSGTIFATQYF
TRBV7-6	TRBJ2-2	CASRVLSNTGELFF
TRBV5-1	TRBJ2-3	CASSPDWSTDTQYF
TRBV27	TRBJ2-7	CASSLAGGFYEQYF
TRBV6-5	TRBJ1-2	CASSSVQGGVKGYTF
TRBV9	TRBJ2-2	CASSVTGTGELFF
TRBV4-1	TRBJ1-2	CASSQVGARGVVGYGYTF
TRBV6-1	TRBJ1-4	CASSEALSARGLMGEKLFF
TRBV29-1	TRBJ2-1	CSAERGFNEQFF
TRBV19	TRBJ2-3	CASSTNRGKTDTQYF
TRBV21-1	TRBJ1-1	CASSNPQGITEAFF
TRBV14	TRBJ1-1	CASSSRGATEAFF
TRBV2	TRBJ2-7	CASQLAQSSYEQYF
TRBV30	TRBJ1-3	CAWSVLGQVGNTIYF
TRBV28	TRBJ1-2	CATGPRDRGYGYTF
TRBV2	TRBJ2-7	CASSLDLAGSSSNSYEQYF
TRBV7-9	TRBJ2-6	CASSVSTGSGANVLTF
TRBV9	TRBJ2-1	CASSVTGQTLGEQFF
TRBV27	TRBJ2-2	CASKTAGVSTGELFF
TRBV18	TRBJ2-3	CASSKGQLSTDTQYF
TRBV5-5	TRBJ1-5	CASSNREGNQPQHF
TRBV27	TRBJ2-5	CASDTGGDETQYF
TRBV29-1	TRBJ1-1	CSVKGSYSEAFF
TRBV1	TRBJ2-1	CTSSQESGGGNEQFF
TRBV28	TRBJ2-2	CASSLRRLVPGELFF
TRBV5-6	-	CASSPKFWTGGPSYEQYF
TRBV9	TRBJ2-3	CASSARQGGTDTQYF
TRBV4-1	TRBJ2-3	CASSTNPQGAQTDTQYF
TRBV11-3	TRBJ1-3	CASSRFRGSGNTIYF
TRBV28	TRBJ2-3	CASSLPSGITDTQYF
TRBV2	TRBJ2-1	CASSIARSEQFF